There are a few counts of the clone carrying this TCR beta chain. Trimming took off 6 bases at V and 1 base at J, with 16 bases between the two ends. This CDR3 has 15 amino acids. The germline gives CDR1 MNHNS, CDR2 SASEGT. One entry per CDR3 protein results from TCRdb running MiXCR on the 5' RACE reads. This table has approximately 77,000 distinct CDR3 sequences, about 12% appearing once. These data are taken from a study of early T cells in non-severe SARS-CoV-2 infection. About the study: Sequencing targeted bulk RNA from unsorted whole blood, leaving chains unpaired.

The sample consisted of whole blood. The chain links TRBV6-1 to TRBJ2-7, with D maybe TRBD2 (6 bases). The receptor's source is an adult who was a healthcare worker with PCR-confirmed SARS-CoV-2 infection or an uninfected control (not recorded which). The CDR3 DNA reads as TGTGCCAGCAGGTTTCTAGCGCTTTCGTCCTACGAGCAGTACTTC. Its translation is CASRFLALSSYEQYF.